This TCR beta chain was documented in a study of OX40 agonist ivuxolimab in advanced cancers. Measured with immunoSEQ multiplex PCR; TCRdb has only the in-frame clones, and not every one. The profile covers roughly 34,000 clones, with approximately 90% appearing a single time and roughly 1% taken by the ten largest. Germline-derived CDR1 and CDR2 are GTSNPN and SVGIG (reference sequence). V lost 2 bases to trimming and J lost 6 bases, with 14 bases between them. The CDR3 runs 14 residues. The sequencing here drew on CD4+ or CD8+ T cells sorted from blood, taken in a trial of the OX40 agonist ivuxolimab. The rearrangement joins TRBV30 to TRBJ2-4; D possibly corresponds to TRBD2 (5 bases). The TCR originated in an adult with an advanced solid tumor such as melanoma, head and neck, liver or kidney cancer. The CDR3, as DNA: TGTGCCTGGAGTACCCTCGGACTGGGAAACATTCAGTACTTC. It specifies CAWSTLGLGNIQYF.